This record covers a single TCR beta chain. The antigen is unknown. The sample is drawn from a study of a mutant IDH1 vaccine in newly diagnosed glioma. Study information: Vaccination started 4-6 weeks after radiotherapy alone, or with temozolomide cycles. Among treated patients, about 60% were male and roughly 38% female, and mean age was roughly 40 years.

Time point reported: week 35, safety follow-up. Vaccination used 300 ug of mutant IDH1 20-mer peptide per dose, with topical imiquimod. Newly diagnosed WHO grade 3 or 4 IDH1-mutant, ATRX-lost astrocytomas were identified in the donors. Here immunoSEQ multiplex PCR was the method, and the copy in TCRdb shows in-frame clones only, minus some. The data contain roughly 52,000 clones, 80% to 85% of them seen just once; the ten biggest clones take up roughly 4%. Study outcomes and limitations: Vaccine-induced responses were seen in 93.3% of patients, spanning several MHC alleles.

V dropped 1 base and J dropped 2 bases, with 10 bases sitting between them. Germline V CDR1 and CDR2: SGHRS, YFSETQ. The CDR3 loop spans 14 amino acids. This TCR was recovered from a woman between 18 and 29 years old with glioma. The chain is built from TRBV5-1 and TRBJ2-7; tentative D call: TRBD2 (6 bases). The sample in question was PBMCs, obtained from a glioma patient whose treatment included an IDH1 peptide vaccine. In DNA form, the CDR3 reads TGCGCCAGCAGCTTGTCGGAGGGGACCTACGAGCAGTACTTC. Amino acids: CASSLSEGTYEQYF. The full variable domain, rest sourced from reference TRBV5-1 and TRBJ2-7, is KAGVTQTPRYLIKTRGQQVTLSCSPISGHRSVSWYQQTPGQGLQFLFEYFSETQRNKGNFPGRFSGRQFSNSRSEMNVSTLELGDSALYLCASSLSEGTYEQYFGPGTRLTVT.